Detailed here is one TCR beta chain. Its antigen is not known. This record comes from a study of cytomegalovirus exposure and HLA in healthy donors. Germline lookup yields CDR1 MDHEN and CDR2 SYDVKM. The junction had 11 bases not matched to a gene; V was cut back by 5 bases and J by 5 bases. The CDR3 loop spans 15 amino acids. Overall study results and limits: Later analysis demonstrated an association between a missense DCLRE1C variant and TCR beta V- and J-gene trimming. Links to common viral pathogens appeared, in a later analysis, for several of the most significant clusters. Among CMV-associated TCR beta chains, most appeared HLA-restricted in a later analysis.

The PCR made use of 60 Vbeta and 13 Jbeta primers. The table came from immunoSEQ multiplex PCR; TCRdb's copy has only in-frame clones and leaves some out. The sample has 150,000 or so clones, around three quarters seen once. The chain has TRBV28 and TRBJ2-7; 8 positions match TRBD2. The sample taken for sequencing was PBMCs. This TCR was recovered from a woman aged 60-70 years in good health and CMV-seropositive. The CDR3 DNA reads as TGTGCCAGCAGTCCGTCCGGGGCGGGAGGCCACGAGCAGTACTTC. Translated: CASSPSGAGGHEQYF.